The 13 T cell receptor beta chains below were found in one sample sequenced in a study of blood T cell repertoires in COVID-19. Sequencing used immunoSEQ multiplex PCR; TCRdb keeps in-frame clones, though not all of them. Of 200,000 to 250,000 clones listed, about 88% are singletons. The source material was peripheral blood. Receptor source: a woman between 65 and 79 years old with active or convalescent COVID-19.

The chain employs TRBV27 and TRBJ1-3, with D tentatively TRBD1 (6 bases). V lost 4 bases and J lost 0, with 13 bases in between. Germline V lookup: CDR1 MNHEY, CDR2 SMNVEV (reference sequence). The CDR3 has 16 residues. The CDR3 region is CASSSRGQTSGNTIYF. In nucleotides, the CDR3 is TGTGCCAGCAGTTCTAGAGGACAGACCTCTGGAAACACCATATATTTT.

This chain connects TRBV27 to TRBJ2-3; 16 nucleotides line up with TRBD2. In germline, CDR1 is MNHEY, CDR2 SMNVEV (reference sequence). Unmatched junction bases numbered 5, after V lost 8 bases and J lost 0 bases. This CDR3 contains 17 residues. In nucleotides, the CDR3 is TGTGCCAGCCCGGGACTAGCGGGGGGGCTAAGCACAGATACGCAGTATTTT. Translating gives CASPGLAGGLSTDTQYF.

The chain's CDR3 is CSASTDYEQYF. The CDR3 region has the DNA TGCAGTGCTAGCACAGACTACGAGCAGTACTTC. The genes are TRBV20-1 and TRBJ2-7; no definite D call. There are 11 residues in the CDR3. V dropped 3 bases and J dropped 3 bases, with 6 bases sitting between them. Looked up from germline, CDR1 is DFQATT and CDR2 is SNEGSKA (reference sequence).

This clone was observed a handful of times. V is TRBV13 and J is TRBJ1-6; perhaps TRBD1 as D (6 bases). The V end lost 9 bases, the J end lost 5 bases, and 11 bases lay between the germline ends. The CDR3 totals 13 residues. Germline V gives CDR1 PRHDT, CDR2 FYEKMQ (reference sequence). The CDR3 nucleotides read TGTGCCAGTCAGGGGTCGGATAATTCACCCCTCCACTTT. Protein: CASQGSDNSPLHF.

This chain uses TRBV20-1 with TRBJ2-5; the D gene is possibly TRBD2 (6 bases). The V end lost 3 bases, the J end lost 1 base, and 21 bases lay between the germline ends. Germline loops: CDR1 DFQATT, CDR2 SNEGSKA (reference sequence). The CDR3 length is 17 residues. Here the CDR3 reads CSASPPVGGGLQETQYF. In nucleotides, the CDR3 is TGCAGTGCTAGTCCCCCCGTGGGAGGCGGGCTCCAAGAGACCCAGTACTTC.

The chain employs TRBV11-2 and TRBJ2-7, with 10 nucleotides matching TRBD2. The V and J ends lost 7 bases and 3 bases, in that order; junction bases with no gene match: 15. CDR3 length equals 17 residues. From germline, CDR1 is SGHAT and CDR2 FQNNGV. CDR3 DNA: TGTGCCAGCACGCTTAAGCCCCTAGCGGGGGACGACTACGAGCAGTACTTC. The encoded protein is CASTLKPLAGDDYEQYF.

The chain has TRBV7-2 and TRBJ2-2, with 12 nucleotides matching TRBD2. This CDR3 is built from 18 residues. Trimming cost V 5 bases and J 6 bases; bases outside gene matches: 13. The germline CDR1 and CDR2 sequences are SGHTA and FQGNSA. The CDR3 DNA reads TGTGCCAGCAGCCCCTGGACTAGCGGGGTCGCGGTTGCCGGGGAGCTGTTTTTT. Residues: CASSPWTSGVAVAGELFF.

The chain employs TRBV19 and TRBJ2-2, with D perhaps TRBD1 (6 bases). The ends were cut back, 6 bases at V and 4 bases at J, with 15 bases in the middle. This CDR3 contains 15 residues. Germline-derived CDR1 and CDR2 are LNHDA and SQIVND (reference sequence). CDR3 sequence: CASRPQGLRTGELFF. The CDR3 DNA follows: TGTGCCAGTAGGCCGCAGGGGCTGCGCACCGGGGAGCTGTTTTTT.

The chain has TRBV4-1 and TRBJ1-1; possible D gene TRBD1, 6 bases. The germline gives CDR1 MGHRA, CDR2 YSYEKL. There are 14 residues in the CDR3. With 5 bases removed from V and 2 bases from J, the gap between germline ends came to 12 bases. The CDR3 loop reads CASSLTRGNTEAFF. The CDR3 DNA sequence: TGCGCCAGCAGCTTGACCAGGGGAAACACTGAAGCTTTCTTT.

Concerning this clone itself: Other nucleotide sequences from this sample produce the same CDR3. V usage is TRBV6-4 and J usage is TRBJ1-5; TRBD1 agrees at 8 bases. The junction had 3 bases not matched to a gene; V was cut back by 5 bases and J by 6 bases. Germline V lookup: CDR1 MRHNA, CDR2 SNTAGT. The CDR3 has 13 residues. This CDR3 is CASSLDRAQPQHF. The DNA of the CDR3 is TGTGCCAGCAGTCTGGACAGGGCTCAGCCCCAGCATTTT.

The rearrangement links TRBV9 to TRBJ2-7; D might be TRBD1 (6 bases). CDR1 is SGDLS and CDR2 is YYNGEE in the germline V gene. Trimming stripped 4 bases from V and 7 bases from J, with 12 bases between. The CDR3 has 12 residues. DNA for the CDR3: TGTGCCAGCAGCCCTACAGGGAAAGAGCAGTACTTC. As protein: CASSPTGKEQYF.

This rearrangement joins TRBV7-8 to TRBJ2-2; D is unclear. CDR1 is SGHVS, CDR2 FQNEAQ, per germline. This CDR3 spans 12 amino acids. The V end lost 5 bases, the J end lost 6 bases, and 7 bases lay between the germline ends. DNA for the CDR3: TGTGCCAGCAGCCCAGTGGCCGGGGAGCTGTTTTTT. It encodes CASSPVAGELFF.

This chain connects TRBV13 to TRBJ1-2, with D tentatively TRBD1 (5 bases). The CDR3 length is 16 residues. V lost 2 bases and J lost 4, with 17 bases in between. Germline-derived CDR1 and CDR2 are PRHDT and FYEKMQ (reference sequence). CDR3: CASSLRSSGGSYGYTF. The CDR3 DNA reads TGTGCCAGCAGCTTACGGAGTTCGGGGGGTAGCTATGGCTACACCTTC.